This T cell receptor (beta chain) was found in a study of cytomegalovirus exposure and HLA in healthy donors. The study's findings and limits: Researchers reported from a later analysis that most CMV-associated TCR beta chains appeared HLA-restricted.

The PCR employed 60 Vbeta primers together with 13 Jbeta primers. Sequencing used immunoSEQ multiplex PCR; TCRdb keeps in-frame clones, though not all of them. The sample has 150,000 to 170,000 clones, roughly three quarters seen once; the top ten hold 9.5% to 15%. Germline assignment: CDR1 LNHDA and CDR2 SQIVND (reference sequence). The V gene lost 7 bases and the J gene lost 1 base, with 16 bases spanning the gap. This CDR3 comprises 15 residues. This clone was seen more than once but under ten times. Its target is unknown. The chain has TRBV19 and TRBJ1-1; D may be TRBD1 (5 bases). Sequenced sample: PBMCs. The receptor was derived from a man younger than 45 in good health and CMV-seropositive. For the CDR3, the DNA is TGTGCCAGTACCCCCGGACATGGGCGGAACACTGAAGCTTTCTTT. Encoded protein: CASTPGHGRNTEAFF.